The entry below gives a single T cell receptor beta chain sequence along with its context. Antigen unknown. The record originates from a study of cytomegalovirus exposure and HLA in healthy donors. Study results and caveats: Later analysis revealed greater clonal expansion in HLA-associated TCR beta chains than in equally common others.

The PCR ran on 60 Vbeta and 13 Jbeta primers. TCRdb's copy holds only in-frame clones and misses some; the assay was immunoSEQ multiplex PCR. The sample holds about 120,000 clones, 80% seen once. The ends were cut back, 8 bases at V and 0 bases at J, with 15 bases in the middle. There are 15 residues in the CDR3. Germline-derived CDR1 and CDR2 are MDHEN and SYDVKM. The TCR was taken from a female donor in good health and CMV-seropositive. Sequenced: PBMCs. The V call is TRBV28, the J call TRBJ2-3; a possible D gene is TRBD2 (5 bases). Written as DNA, the CDR3 is TGTGCCAGCCGCAGAGGGCAGACTAGCACAGATACGCAGTATTTT. Encoded protein: CASRRGQTSTDTQYF.